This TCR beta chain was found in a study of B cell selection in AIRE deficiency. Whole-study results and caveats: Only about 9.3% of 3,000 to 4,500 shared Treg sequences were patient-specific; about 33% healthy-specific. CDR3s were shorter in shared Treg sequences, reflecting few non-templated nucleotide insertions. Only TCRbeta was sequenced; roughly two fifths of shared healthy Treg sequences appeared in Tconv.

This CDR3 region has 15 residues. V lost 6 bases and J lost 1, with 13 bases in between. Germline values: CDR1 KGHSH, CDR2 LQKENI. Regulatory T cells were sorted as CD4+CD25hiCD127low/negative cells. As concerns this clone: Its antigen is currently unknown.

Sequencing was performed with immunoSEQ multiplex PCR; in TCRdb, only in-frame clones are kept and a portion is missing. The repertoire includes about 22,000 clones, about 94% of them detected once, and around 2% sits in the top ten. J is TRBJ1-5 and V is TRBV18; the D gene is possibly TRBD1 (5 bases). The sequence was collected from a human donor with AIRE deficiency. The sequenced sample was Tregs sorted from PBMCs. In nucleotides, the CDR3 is TGTGCCAGCTCGGCAGGTTGGGGGAGCAATCAGCCCCAGCATTTT. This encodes CASSAGWGSNQPQHF.